This TCR beta chain was recorded in a study of blood T cell repertoires in COVID-19. Overall study context: Acute-phase and convalescent COVID-19 samples originated in the United States, Italy and Spain. From T cells, B-cell-depleted T cells, or PBMCs came the material, which was cDNA or gDNA.

CDR1 is SGHRS and CDR2 is YFSETQ in the germline V gene. Between the trimmed V and J ends, which lost 0 bases and 14 bases, there was a span of 21 bases. CDR3 size: 16 residues. Per the original methods: Estimation of nucleated cell counts relied on the amplification of reference gene primers. Method: immunoSEQ multiplex PCR; TCRdb's copy keeps in-frame clones and lacks some. The V and J calls and clone size are taken from that table; D and trimming were inferred from the DNA. The table records a few hundred thousand clones, approximately 86% of them present only once. The sequenced sample consisted of peripheral blood. The receptor comes from a woman in her 70s with active or convalescent COVID-19. The J gene is TRBJ1-6, the V gene TRBV5-1; the D is unclear. The CDR3 DNA follows: TGCGCCAGCAGCTTGGGGCCGACTTCTGGCGGTTGGGCCCTCCACTTT. It codes for CASSLGPTSGGWALHF.